The 32 T cell receptor beta chains reported below all come from one sample, sequenced in a study of Ad26.COV2.S vaccination and SARS-CoV-2 variants (dated by TCRdb to about 2021). The treatment or condition tag for this specimen amounts to: 19 received Ad26.COV2.S at low or high dose, single or two shots; about 5 received placebo; per-sample allocation not given. For vaccine and placebo recipients, repertoires were sequenced using samples collected on day 63 after the first injection. Library prep was done by the immunoSEQ multiplex PCR assay. The table was pulled from immuneACCESS by TCRdb, which kept in-frame rearrangements only. Such tables lose some clones; where checked, under half of the loss comes from unresolved V genes, and the rest has no known cause. This sample comprises about 680,000 clones, roughly 90% of them detected only once. About 1.5% of the sample comes from the top ten. The sample in question was peripheral blood, obtained in a trial of Ad26.COV2.S vaccine versus placebo. The receptors were sampled from a person aged 18 to 59 who received the Ad26.COV2.S COVID-19 vaccine or a placebo.

The chain carries TRBV10-2 and TRBJ2-7, with TRBD2 identical over 9 bases. Germline CDR1 is WSHSY and CDR2 is SAAADI. J gave up 2 bases and V 0 bases, and 5 bases lay outside the gene matches. The CDR3 contains 16 residues. DNA for the CDR3: TGCGCCAGCAGTGAGTCTGGGTCTAGCGGGGCCTACGAGCAGTACTTC. Its protein product is CASSESGSSGAYEQYF.

The V gene is TRBV7-9, the J gene TRBJ1-5, with D possibly TRBD1 on 6 matching bases. V gave up 1 base and J gave up 1 base, with 11 bases separating them. Germline values: CDR1 SEHNR, CDR2 FQNEAQ (reference sequence). The CDR3 has 16 amino acids. CDR3 in DNA: TGTGCCAGCAGCTTAGGTGGGGGGCCGAGCAATCAGCCCCAGCATTTT. Translation gives CASSLGGGPSNQPQHF. The variable domain in full, with the rest retrieved from reference TRBV7-9 and TRBJ1-5, is DTGVSQNPRHKITKRGQNVTFRCDPISEHNRLYWYRQTLGQGPEFLTYFQNEAQLEKSRLLSDRFSAERPKGSFSTLEIQRTEQGDSAMYLCASSLGGGPSNQPQHFGDGTRLSIL.

Regarding this clone: Other DNA variants within this sample encode the same CDR3. The chain links TRBV6-2 or TRBV6-3 to TRBJ2-7; D perhaps matches TRBD2 (6 bases). Deletions cut 5 bases from V and 2 bases from J, with 10 bases between. Germline assignment: CDR1 MNHEY and CDR2 SVGEGT. There are 13 residues in the CDR3. Here the CDR3 reads CASSGGLPYEQYF. DNA of the CDR3: TGTGCCAGCAGTGGGGGACTTCCCTACGAGCAGTACTTC.

The chain combines TRBV5-8 with TRBJ1-1; perhaps TRBD1 as D (6 bases). CDR1 is SGHTS and CDR2 is YDEGEE in the germline V gene. The CDR3 covers 16 residues. Trimming stripped 4 bases from V and 6 bases from J, with 22 bases between. CDR3 in amino acids: CASSPIGRGKAAEAFF. The CDR3 DNA is TGTGCCAGCAGCCCCATTGGCAGGGGAAAGGCAGCTGAAGCTTTCTTT.

This clone was detected once. The genes are TRBV18 and TRBJ2-3; D might be TRBD2 (6 bases). Trimming took off 2 bases at V and 5 bases at J, with 17 bases between the two ends. Germline lookup yields CDR1 KGHSH and CDR2 LQKENI. The CDR3 runs to 16 residues. The CDR3 loop reads CASSPGLGSGGDTQYF. As DNA, the CDR3 is TGTGCCAGCTCACCAGGGCTGGGGTCCGGGGGAGATACGCAGTATTTT.

The genes are TRBV7-2 and TRBJ1-2, with D perhaps TRBD1 (5 bases). The V and J ends lost 4 bases and 7 bases respectively, with 16 bases between them. Germline CDR1 is SGHTA and CDR2 is FQGNSA. The CDR3 extends over 14 amino acids. The CDR3, as DNA: TGTGCCAGCAGCTGGGACTTGGGATTGGGTGGCTACACCTTC. This translates into CASSWDLGLGGYTF.

The rearrangement links TRBV6-5 to TRBJ1-3, with 10 bases matching TRBD1. V shed 6 bases, J shed 4 bases, and the junction held 6 bases outside the gene matches. The CDR3 is 15 residues long. Germline V CDR1 and CDR2: MNHEY, SVGAGI. This chain's CDR3 is CASRTGTGAGNTIYF. Here the CDR3 DNA reads TGTGCCAGCAGAACCGGGACAGGGGCGGGAAACACCATATATTTT.

About this clone itself: This sample includes further DNA sequences coding for the same CDR3. V gene TRBV19 combines with J gene TRBJ1-5, with TRBD1 matching over 9 bases. Per germline, CDR1 LNHDA and CDR2 SQIVND (reference sequence). The CDR3 totals 16 residues. Losses at the gene ends were 1 base for V and 1 base for J; bases not matched to a gene: 2. CDR3 protein: CASSIGTGVSNQPQHF. Written as DNA, the CDR3 is TGTGCCAGTAGTATAGGGACAGGGGTGAGCAATCAGCCCCAGCATTTT.

The chain uses TRBV19 and TRBJ2-5; 9 positions agree with TRBD1. Trimming took 6 bases from V and 4 from J; bases not matched to a gene: 9. The length of the CDR3 is 15 residues. Germline assignment: CDR1 LNHDA and CDR2 SQIVND (reference sequence). Here the CDR3 DNA reads TGTGCCAGTAGCCGACAGGGGGTCAGGGTAGAGACCCAGTACTTC. Translating gives CASSRQGVRVETQYF.

V is TRBV12-3 or TRBV12-4 and J is TRBJ2-7, with 7 bases lining up with TRBD1. CDR3 length equals 13 residues. V dropped 7 bases and J dropped 4; count of bases not matched to a gene: 7. Here the CDR3 reads CASTDDRAYEQYF. Here the CDR3 DNA reads TGTGCCAGCACCGACGACAGGGCTTACGAGCAGTACTTC.

The rearrangement joins TRBV11-2 to TRBJ1-1; TRBD1 agrees at 7 bases. Germline trimming cut 5 bases from V and 0 bases from J; bases unmatched to any gene: 3. This CDR3 comprises 14 residues. CDR1 SGHAT and CDR2 FQNNGV come from the germline V gene. CDR3 sequence reads: CASSRDRLNTEAFF. The CDR3 DNA reads as TGTGCCAGCAGCCGGGACAGACTGAACACTGAAGCTTTCTTT.

The V gene is TRBV7-2, the J gene TRBJ2-7; 8 bases agree with TRBD2. CDR3 size: 15 residues. The trim removed 2 bases at V and 5 bases at J, leaving 8 bases unmatched. CDR1 and CDR2 (germline): SGHTA, FQGNSA. CDR3 DNA: TGTGCCAGCAGCTTATCCCCCGCGGGAGGCAACGAGCAGTACTTC. It translates to CASSLSPAGGNEQYF.

The V and J genes are TRBV6-5 and TRBJ2-1; the D call may be TRBD1 or TRBD2 (6 bases each). CDR3 length: 14 amino acids. Germline V gene data show CDR1 as MNHEY and CDR2 as SVGAGI. The V end lost 7 bases, the J end lost 8 bases, and 18 bases lay between the germline ends. This chain's CDR3 is CASKKVGGLDEQFF. CDR3 nucleotide sequence: TGTGCCAGCAAAAAGGTGGGGGGCTTGGATGAGCAGTTCTTC.

The rearrangement links TRBV29-1 to TRBJ2-1; no reliable D call. CDR1 is SQVTM and CDR2 is ANQGSEA in the germline V gene. The CDR3 is made up of 14 amino acids. The V end lost 3 bases, the J end lost 7 bases, and 16 bases lay between the germline ends. The CDR3 region has the DNA TGCAGCGTTGATGGTCTAGAAGGACGAAATGAGCAGTTCTTC. Protein: CSVDGLEGRNEQFF.

This clone was detected only a few times. This chain links TRBV18 with TRBJ1-1; D is ambiguous. There are 14 residues in the CDR3. Germline CDR1 reads KGHSH; CDR2 reads LQKENI. With 4 bases removed from V and 1 base from J, the gap between germline ends came to 10 bases. CDR3 DNA: TGTGCCAGCTCACTCGGACTCGCGAACACTGAAGCTTTCTTT. It specifies CASSLGLANTEAFF.

This chain joins TRBV2 and TRBJ1-5, with D unresolved. Germline assignment: CDR1 SNHLY and CDR2 FYNNEI. Trimming removed 4 bases at V and 7 bases at J, with 14 bases between. The CDR3 is made up of 14 amino acids. CDR3 nucleotides: TGTGCCAGCAGTGGTGATTCCTCGTTGCAGCCCCAGCATTTT. It translates to CASSGDSSLQPQHF.

The rearrangement uses TRBV6-1 and TRBJ2-5, with TRBD2 matching 10 bases. Germline CDR1 and CDR2: MNHNS and SASEGT. This CDR3 region has 19 residues. Germline trimming cut 0 bases from V and 5 bases from J; bases unmatched to any gene: 15. The CDR3 reads CASSEAPGLLAGGRETQYF. Here the CDR3 DNA reads TGTGCCAGCAGTGAAGCCCCCGGACTTTTAGCGGGGGGCCGGGAGACCCAGTACTTC.

J is TRBJ2-5 and V is TRBV27, with TRBD2 matching 7 bases. Germline-derived CDR1 and CDR2 are MNHEY and SMNVEV (reference sequence). Trimming cost V 5 bases and J 5 bases; bases outside gene matches: 14. The CDR3 sequence is 16 residues long. CDR3 protein: CASSPLVAGVNETQYF. The DNA of the CDR3 is TGTGCCAGCAGTCCACTAGTGGCGGGAGTAAATGAGACCCAGTACTTC.

The chain joins TRBV10-2 to TRBJ2-1; 7 positions agree with TRBD2. This CDR3 region has 13 residues. Germline values: CDR1 WSHSY, CDR2 SAAADI. J was trimmed by 10 bases and V by 7 bases; bases with no gene match: 10. The CDR3 protein is CASTVPGGWEQFF. The CDR3 DNA reads as TGCGCCAGCACGGTACCGGGGGGTTGGGAGCAGTTCTTC.

The chain combines TRBV2 with TRBJ1-5; possibly TRBD1 for D (6 bases). CDR3 length: 15 residues. In germline, CDR1 is SNHLY, CDR2 FYNNEI. With 4 bases removed from V and 5 bases from J, the gap between germline ends came to 15 bases. The CDR3 region has the DNA TGTGCCAGCAGTGGGCTTACCTCAGGGGATCAGCCCCAGCATTTT. This encodes CASSGLTSGDQPQHF.

The J gene is TRBJ2-3, the V gene TRBV29-1; the D gene is possibly TRBD1 (5 bases). V shed 3 bases and J shed 9 bases, with 13 bases lying between them. This CDR3 region has 12 residues. Germline V CDR1 and CDR2: SQVTM, ANQGSEA. CDR3 bases: TGCAGCGTTGACCCGACAGTGGACACGCAGTATTTT. It yields the protein CSVDPTVDTQYF.

V is TRBV19 and J is TRBJ2-1; a possible D gene is TRBD2 (6 bases). Deletions cut 5 bases from V and 1 base from J, with 12 bases between. Germline CDR1 and CDR2: LNHDA and SQIVND (reference sequence). This CDR3 contains 15 residues. CDR3 region: CASSAEGLSYNEQFF. The CDR3 coding sequence is TGTGCCAGTAGTGCGGAGGGGTTATCCTACAATGAGCAGTTCTTC.

This sequence joins TRBV5-6 and TRBJ2-2; D is unclear. Trimming left V 4 bases short and J 5 bases short, with 3 bases between. Germline CDR1 and CDR2: SGHDT and YYEEEE. CDR3 length: 11 amino acids. The CDR3 here is CASSMTGELFF. Written as DNA, the CDR3 is TGTGCCAGCAGCATGACCGGGGAGCTGTTTTTT.

The chain links TRBV7-2 to TRBJ1-6; 9 bases match TRBD1. V lost 1 base, J lost 15 bases, and 4 bases stayed unmatched. Germline assignment: CDR1 SGHTA and CDR2 FQGNSA. This CDR3 region has 13 residues. CDR3 loop: CASSLGQGGDLHF. CDR3 nucleotide sequence: TGTGCCAGCAGCTTAGGACAGGGGGGAGACCTCCACTTT.

The V gene is TRBV5-1, the J gene TRBJ2-7; 10 bases are a match to TRBD2. This CDR3 comprises 15 residues. V was clipped by 3 bases and J by 0 bases; unmatched bases: 3. Looked up from germline, CDR1 is SGHRS and CDR2 is YFSETQ. In DNA, the CDR3 is TGCGCCAGCAGCTATAGCGGGGGGCCCTCCTACGAGCAGTACTTC. Encoded protein: CASSYSGGPSYEQYF.

Only a few counts were recorded for this clone. The gene calls are TRBV7-2 and TRBJ1-2, with D possibly being TRBD1 (6 bases). CDR1 SGHTA and CDR2 FQGNSA come from the germline V gene. The CDR3 runs 13 residues. V was clipped by 5 bases and J by 8 bases, with 15 bases between them. DNA of the CDR3: TGTGCCAGCAGCCACGACAGGCCTGGAGGCTACACCTTC. It codes for CASSHDRPGGYTF. Drawing the rest from reference TRBV7-2 and TRBJ1-2, the complete variable domain is GAGVSQSPSNKVTEKGKDVELRCDPISGHTALYWYRQSLGQGLEFLIYFQGNSAPDKSGLPSDRFSAERTGGSVSTLTIQRTQQEDSAVYLCASSHDRPGGYTFGSGTRLTVV.

In this sample, this clone turned up a few times. The J gene is TRBJ2-7, the V gene TRBV11-1; D perhaps matches TRBD2 (7 bases). Trimming took off 4 bases at V and 0 bases at J, with 13 bases between the two ends. The CDR3 totals 15 residues. Germline V gene sequence: CDR1 SGHAT, CDR2 FQDESV (reference sequence). CDR3 bases: TGTGCCAGCAGCTATGGGGGCGGGAGCTCCTACGAGCAGTACTTC. This codes for CASSYGGGSSYEQYF.

This clone was picked up one time. The J gene is TRBJ2-1, the V gene TRBV18, with D unresolved. The CDR3 is made up of 14 amino acids. Trimming cost V 2 bases and J 6 bases, with 11 bases left between them. CDR1 and CDR2 (germline): KGHSH, LQKENI. CDR3 protein: CASSPYQASNEQFF. The CDR3 DNA follows: TGTGCCAGCTCACCATACCAGGCCAGCAATGAGCAGTTCTTC.

J is TRBJ2-3 and V is TRBV7-2; D is unresolved. The V end was cut by 1 base, the J end by 5 bases, with 10 bases between. This CDR3 has 14 residues. In germline, CDR1 is SGHTA, CDR2 FQGNSA. Written as DNA, the CDR3 is TGTGCCAGCAGCTTAGGGTGGAAACTAGATACGCAGTATTTT. Encoded protein: CASSLGWKLDTQYF.

The chain employs TRBV27 and TRBJ2-7; D possibly corresponds to TRBD2 (5 bases). The CDR3 extends over 13 amino acids. CDR1 and CDR2 (germline): MNHEY, SMNVEV (reference sequence). The V gene lost 5 bases and the J gene lost 2 bases, with 10 bases spanning the gap. The CDR3 loop reads CASSPLDAYEQYF. For the CDR3, the DNA is TGTGCCAGCAGTCCACTAGACGCCTACGAGCAGTACTTC.

In its sample, this clone was seen once. The V gene is TRBV12-3 or TRBV12-4, the J gene TRBJ2-2; D ambiguous. Between the trimmed V and J ends, which lost 4 bases and 0 bases, there was a span of 3 bases. The CDR3 loop spans 13 amino acids. CDR3 amino acids: CASSWTNTGELFF. CDR3 nucleotide sequence: TGTGCCAGCAGTTGGACGAACACCGGGGAGCTGTTTTTT.

The J gene is TRBJ2-2, the V gene TRBV19; D not resolved. This CDR3 contains 13 residues. Looked up from germline, CDR1 is LNHDA and CDR2 is SQIVND (reference sequence). Trimming removed 3 bases from V and 6 bases from J, with 8 bases in between. CDR3 nucleotides: TGTGCCAGTAGTATTAGGTACGCCGGGGAGCTGTTTTTT. Its protein is CASSIRYAGELFF.